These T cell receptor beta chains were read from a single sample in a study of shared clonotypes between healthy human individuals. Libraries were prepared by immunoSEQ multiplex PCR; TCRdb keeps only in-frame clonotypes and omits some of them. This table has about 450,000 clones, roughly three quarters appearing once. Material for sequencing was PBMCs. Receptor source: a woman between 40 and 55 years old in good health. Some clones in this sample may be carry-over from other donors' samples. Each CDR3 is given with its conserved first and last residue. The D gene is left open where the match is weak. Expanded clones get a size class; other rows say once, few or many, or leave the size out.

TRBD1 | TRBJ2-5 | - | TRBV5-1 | TGCGCCAGCAGCTTGGCACAGGGGGCCGGTGAGACCCAGTACTTC | CASSLAQGAGETQYF
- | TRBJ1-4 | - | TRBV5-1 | TGCGCCAGCAGCTTCGATGGTTTGGGGAATGAAAAACTGTTTTTT | CASSFDGLGNEKLFF
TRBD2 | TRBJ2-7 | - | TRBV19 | TGTGCCAGTAGTGTTAGCGGGACCACCCACTACGAGCAGTACTTC | CASSVSGTTHYEQYF
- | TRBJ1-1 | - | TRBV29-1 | TGCAGCGTTGAACGGGGAAGGGGAACTGAAGCTTTCTTT | CSVERGRGTEAFF
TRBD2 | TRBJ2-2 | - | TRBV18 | TGTGCCAGCTCACCACCGCTAGCGGGAGGCACCGGGGAGCTGTTTTTT | CASSPPLAGGTGELFF
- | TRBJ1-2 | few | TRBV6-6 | TGTGCCAGCAGCCGCGGAGGGTGGGAGGGCTACACCTTC | CASSRGGWEGYTF
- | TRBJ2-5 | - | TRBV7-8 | TGTGCCAGCAGCTCTCTACCGAGCCCTCGGGAGACCCAGTACTTC | CASSSLPSPRETQYF
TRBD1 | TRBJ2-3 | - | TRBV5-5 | TGTGCCAGCAGCACTCCGGGACAGGACAGAGATACGCAGTATTTT | CASSTPGQDRDTQYF
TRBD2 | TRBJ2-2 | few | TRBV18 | TGTGCCAGCTCGCCGACCCCTCTAGCGGCGAACACCGGGGAGCTGTTTTTT | CASSPTPLAANTGELFF
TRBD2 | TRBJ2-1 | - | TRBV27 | TGTGCCAGCAGTTTAGGGACTAGCGGGAGATCTGAGCAGTTCTTC | CASSLGTSGRSEQFF
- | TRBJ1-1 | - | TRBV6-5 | TGTGCCAGCACCCAAGGGCGCTTTGGGAGGGAAGCTTTCTTT | CASTQGRFGREAFF
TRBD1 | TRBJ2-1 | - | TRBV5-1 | TGCGCCAGCAGCTTCAGGACAGGGAACGACAATGAGCAGTTCTTC | CASSFRTGNDNEQFF
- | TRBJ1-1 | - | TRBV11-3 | TGTGCCAGCAGCTTAGATGGCCAGCTGAACACTGAAGCTTTCTTT | CASSLDGQLNTEAFF
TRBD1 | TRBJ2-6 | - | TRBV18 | TGTGCCAGCTCACCACCCGGGACAGCTGGGGCCAACGTCCTGACTTTC | CASSPPGTAGANVLTF
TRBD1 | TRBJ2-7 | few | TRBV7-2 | TGTGCCAGCAGCCACCTTAGGGCAGGGGGCTTCTACGAGCAGTACTTC | CASSHLRAGGFYEQYF
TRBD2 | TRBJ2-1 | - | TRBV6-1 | TGTGCCAGCAGTGAAGAAGGTGGGACTAGTCCCCCCTACAATGAGCAGTTCTTC | CASSEEGGTSPPYNEQFF
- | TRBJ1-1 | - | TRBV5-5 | TGTGCCAGCAGGATACTTCTCGAGACTGAAGCTTTCTTT | CASRILLETEAFF
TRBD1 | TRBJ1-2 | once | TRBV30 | TGTGCCTGGAGTGTGGGACAGAACTATGGCTACACCTTC | CAWSVGQNYGYTF
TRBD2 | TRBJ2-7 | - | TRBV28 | TGTGCCAGCAGCCCTAGCGGGAGTAGGTACGAGCAGTACTTC | CASSPSGSRYEQYF
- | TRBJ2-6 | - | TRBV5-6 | TGTGCCAGCAGCTTCTTCTCTGGGGCCAACGTCCTGACTTTC | CASSFFSGANVLTF
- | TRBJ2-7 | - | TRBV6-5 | TGTGCCAGCAGTTACTCGATCGACAAAGCCTACGAGCAGTACTTC | CASSYSIDKAYEQYF
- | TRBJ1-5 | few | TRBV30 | TGTGCCTGGAGTGGAGGGGGGAATGGCAATCAGCCCCAGCATTTT | CAWSGGGNGNQPQHF
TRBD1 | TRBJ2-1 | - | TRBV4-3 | TGCGCCAGCAGCCAAGCCCCCCCGACAGGGATGAGCTCCTACAATGAGCAGTTCTTC | CASSQAPPTGMSSYNEQFF
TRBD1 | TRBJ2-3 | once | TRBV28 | TGTGCCAGCAGCGGACAGGGAACAGATACGCAGTATTTT | CASSGQGTDTQYF
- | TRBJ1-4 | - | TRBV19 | TGTGCCAGTAGTATAGTGGCCTCTTATTATGAAAAACTGTTTTTT | CASSIVASYYEKLFF
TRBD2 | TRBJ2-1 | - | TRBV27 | TGTGCCAGCAGTTTGGAGCGGGAGGGCTACAATGAGCAGTTCTTC | CASSLEREGYNEQFF
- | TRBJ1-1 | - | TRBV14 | TGTGCCAGCAGCCAGGGGGCCGGGACTGAAGCTTTCTTT | CASSQGAGTEAFF
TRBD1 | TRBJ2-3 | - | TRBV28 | TGTGCCAGCAGCCCTGGACAGGGCCCAGATACGCAGTATTTT | CASSPGQGPDTQYF
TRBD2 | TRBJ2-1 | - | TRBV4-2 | TGTGCCAGCAGCCAAGGCGGGGGCTCCTACAATGAGCAGTTCTTC | CASSQGGGSYNEQFF
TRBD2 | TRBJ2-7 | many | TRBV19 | TGTGCCAGTAGTACACTAGCGGGAGCTAATAGAGAGCAGTACTTC | CASSTLAGANREQYF
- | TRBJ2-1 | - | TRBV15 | TGTGCCACCAGCGGATTTGGGGGCTACAATGAGCAGTTCTTC | CATSGFGGYNEQFF
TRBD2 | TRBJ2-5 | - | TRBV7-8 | TGTGCCAGCATCAGAGCGGGAGAGGACCAAGAGACCCAGTACTTC | CASIRAGEDQETQYF
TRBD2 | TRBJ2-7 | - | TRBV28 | TGTGCCAGCAGTGACAGGAGGAGGGCGGGAGGTTACGAGCAGTACTTC | CASSDRRRAGGYEQYF
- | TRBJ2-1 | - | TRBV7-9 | TGTGCCAGCAGCTTACAAAGGCGAAATGAGCAGTTCTTC | CASSLQRRNEQFF
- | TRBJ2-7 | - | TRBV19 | TGTGCCAGTAGTATCCAATCAGGGGCTGGCGAGCAGTACTTC | CASSIQSGAGEQYF
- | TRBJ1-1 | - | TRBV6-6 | TGTGCCAGCAGCTCCGTGGGGCAAAAAGCTTTCTTT | CASSSVGQKAFF
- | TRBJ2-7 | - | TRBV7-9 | TGTGCCAGCAGCTTCGGCGGGGGCTCTTACGAGCAGTACTTC | CASSFGGGSYEQYF
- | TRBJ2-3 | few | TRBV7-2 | TGTGCCAGCAGCCTAAGCGCCCAGGTCGCAGATACGCAGTATTTT | CASSLSAQVADTQYF
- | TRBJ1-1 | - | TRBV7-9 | TGTGCCAGCAGCTTGGGGACGGGTGAAGCTTTCTTT | CASSLGTGEAFF
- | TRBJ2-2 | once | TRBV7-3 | TGTGCCAGCAGCCGTGACAGCTTCACCGGGGAGCTGTTTTTT | CASSRDSFTGELFF
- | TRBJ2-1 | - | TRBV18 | TGTGCCAGCTCACCAAGGGTGGACTGGTCGGGGTACAATGAGCAGTTCTTC | CASSPRVDWSGYNEQFF
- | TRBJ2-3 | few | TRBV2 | TGTGCCAGCAGGGGTAACACAGATACGCAGTATTTT | CASRGNTDTQYF
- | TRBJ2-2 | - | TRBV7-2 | TGTGCCAGCAGCTTAGGCCCCGCCGGGGTAGTAAATCACGGGGAGCTGTTTTTT | CASSLGPAGVVNHGELFF
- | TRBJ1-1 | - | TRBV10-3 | TGTGCCATCAGTGCCAGTATGAACACTGAAGCTTTCTTT | CAISASMNTEAFF
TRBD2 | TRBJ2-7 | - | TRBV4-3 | TGCGCCAGCAGCCAAGGGCTAGCGGGATCCTACGAGCAGTACTTC | CASSQGLAGSYEQYF
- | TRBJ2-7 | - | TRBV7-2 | TGTGCCAGCAGCCTCTCCTCCATCCACGAGCAGTACTTC | CASSLSSIHEQYF
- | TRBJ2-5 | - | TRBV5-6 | TGTGCCAGCAGCTTGGGGTTAGGGCCGATCCAAGAGACCCAGTACTTC | CASSLGLGPIQETQYF
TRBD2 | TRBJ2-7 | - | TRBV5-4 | TGTGCCAGCAGCTTTAGCGGGAGTGGGTACGAGCAGTACTTC | CASSFSGSGYEQYF
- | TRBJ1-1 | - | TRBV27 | TGTGCCAGCAGTTTATCTTTGCAGCTTGAAGCTTTCTTT | CASSLSLQLEAFF
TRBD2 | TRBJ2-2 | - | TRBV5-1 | TGCGCCAGCAGCTTGGGGACTAGCGGGAACACCGGGGAGCTGTTTTTT | CASSLGTSGNTGELFF
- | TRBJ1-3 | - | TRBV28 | TGTGCCAGCACTCTGGGGGCGACCGGCCCTGGAAACACCATATATTTT | CASTLGATGPGNTIYF
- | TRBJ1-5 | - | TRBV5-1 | TGCGCCAAGTGGCATCAGCCCCAGCATTTT | CAKWHQPQHF
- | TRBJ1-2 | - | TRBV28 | TGTGCCAGCAGTTTGATAGACAAATTCTCTGGCTACACCTTC | CASSLIDKFSGYTF
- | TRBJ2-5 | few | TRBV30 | TGTGCCTGGAGTGTACAAGCGGCGTTAGAGACCCAGTACTTC | CAWSVQAALETQYF
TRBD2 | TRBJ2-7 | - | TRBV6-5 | TGTGCCAGCAAACGCCTAGCGGGTTCCTACGAGCAGTACTTC | CASKRLAGSYEQYF
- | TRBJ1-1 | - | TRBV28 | TGTGCCAGCAGTTCCTACAGGGTGTGGACTGAAGCTTTCTTT | CASSSYRVWTEAFF
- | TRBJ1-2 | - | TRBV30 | TGTGCCTGGAGCGGAACCAACTATGGCTACACCTTC | CAWSGTNYGYTF
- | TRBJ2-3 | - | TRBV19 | TGTGCCAGTAGTATAGCCCTGGCGGGGGCCACAGATACGCAGTATTTT | CASSIALAGATDTQYF
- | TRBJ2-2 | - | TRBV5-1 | TGCGCCAGCAGCTTGCGGGGTAGGGCCGGGGAGCTGTTTTTT | CASSLRGRAGELFF
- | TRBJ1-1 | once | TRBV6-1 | TGTGCCAGCAGGCTTGTCGGACAGATGAACACTGAAGCTTTCTTT | CASRLVGQMNTEAFF